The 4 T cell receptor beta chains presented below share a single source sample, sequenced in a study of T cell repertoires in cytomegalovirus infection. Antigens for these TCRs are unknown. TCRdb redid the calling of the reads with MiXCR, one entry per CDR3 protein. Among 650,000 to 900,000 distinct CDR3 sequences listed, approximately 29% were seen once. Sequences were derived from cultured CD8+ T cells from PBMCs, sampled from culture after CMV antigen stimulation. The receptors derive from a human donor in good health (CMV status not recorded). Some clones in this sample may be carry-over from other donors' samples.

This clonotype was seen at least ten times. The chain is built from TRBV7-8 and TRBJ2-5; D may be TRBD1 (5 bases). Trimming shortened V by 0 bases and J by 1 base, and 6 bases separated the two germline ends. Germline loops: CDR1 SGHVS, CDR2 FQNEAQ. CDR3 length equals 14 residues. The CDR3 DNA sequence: TGTGCCAGCAGCTTAGCTGACAGCCAAGAGACCCAGTACTTC. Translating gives CASSLADSQETQYF.

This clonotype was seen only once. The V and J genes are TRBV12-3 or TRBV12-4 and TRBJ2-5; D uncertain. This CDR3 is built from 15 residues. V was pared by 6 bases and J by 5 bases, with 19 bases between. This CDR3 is CASSQPGRAEETQYF. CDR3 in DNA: TGTGCCAGCAGCCAACCCGGAAGGGCCGAGGAGACCCAGTACTTC.

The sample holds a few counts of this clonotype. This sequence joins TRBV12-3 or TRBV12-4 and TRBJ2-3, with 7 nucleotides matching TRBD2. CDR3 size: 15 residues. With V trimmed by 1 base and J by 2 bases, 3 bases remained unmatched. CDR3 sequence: CASSLGAGNTDTQYF. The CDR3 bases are TGTGCCAGCAGTTTAGGAGCGGGGAACACAGATACGCAGTATTTT.

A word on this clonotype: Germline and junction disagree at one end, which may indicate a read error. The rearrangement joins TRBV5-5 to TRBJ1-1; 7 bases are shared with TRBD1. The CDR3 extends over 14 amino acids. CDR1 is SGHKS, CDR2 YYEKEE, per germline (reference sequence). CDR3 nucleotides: TGTGTCAGCAGCTTGGGTGACAGGGCCACTGAAGCTTTCTTT. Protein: CVSSLGDRATEAFF.